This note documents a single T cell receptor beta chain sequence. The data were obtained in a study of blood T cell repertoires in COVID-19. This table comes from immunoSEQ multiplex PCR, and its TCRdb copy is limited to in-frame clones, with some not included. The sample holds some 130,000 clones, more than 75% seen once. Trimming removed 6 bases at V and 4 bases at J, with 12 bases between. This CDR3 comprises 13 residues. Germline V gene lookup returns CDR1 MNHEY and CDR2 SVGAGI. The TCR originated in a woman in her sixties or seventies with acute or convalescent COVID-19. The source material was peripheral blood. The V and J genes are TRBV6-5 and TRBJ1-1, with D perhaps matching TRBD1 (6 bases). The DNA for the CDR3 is TGTGCCAGCAGGAGGCAGGGGATCACTGAAGCTTTCTTT. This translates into CASRRQGITEAFF.